This is a list of T cell receptor beta chains from one sample in a study of cytomegalovirus exposure and HLA in healthy donors. The protocol was immunoSEQ multiplex PCR, while the TCRdb copy is restricted to in-frame clones and leaves out a portion. This table holds some 150,000 clones, 60% to 80% found once. Sequencing was done on a sample of PBMCs. These receptors came from a man in his fifties in good health and CMV-seropositive. The CDR3 runs from the conserved cysteine through the conserved F or W. D genes are given only for firm matches. Size values are once, few and many counts, or a class for expanded clones, and some rows have none.

clone size: .
J gene: TRBJ1-2
D gene: TRBD1
V gene: TRBV4-2
CDR3 DNA: TGTGCCAGCAGCCAAGATCCCGGACAGGGGAATGGCTACACCTTC
CDR3 protein: CASSQDPGQGNGYTF

clone size: few
J gene: TRBJ2-3
D gene: TRBD1
V gene: TRBV19
CDR3 DNA: TGTGCCAGTATGACAGGGGGAGATACGCAGTATTTT
CDR3 protein: CASMTGGDTQYF

clone size: .
J gene: TRBJ1-2
D gene: TRBD1
V gene: TRBV9
CDR3 DNA: TGTGCCAGCAGCCCCTCCCAGGGGGCTAACTATGGCTACACCTTC
CDR3 protein: CASSPSQGANYGYTF

clone size: .
J gene: TRBJ2-7
D gene: .
V gene: TRBV2
CDR3 DNA: TGTGCCAGCAAACAATACGAGCAGTACTTC
CDR3 protein: CASKQYEQYF

clone size: .
J gene: TRBJ1-1
D gene: TRBD1
V gene: TRBV27
CDR3 DNA: TGTGCCAGCAGTTCCTGGCAGGGGGCTGAAGCTTTCTTT
CDR3 protein: CASSSWQGAEAFF

clone size: .
J gene: TRBJ2-5
D gene: .
V gene: TRBV6-1
CDR3 DNA: TGTGCCAGCAGTGAAATCCGGGGGTCGGGGGAGACCCAGTACTTC
CDR3 protein: CASSEIRGSGETQYF

clone size: .
J gene: TRBJ1-2
D gene: TRBD1
V gene: TRBV28
CDR3 DNA: TGTGCCAGCCGAGGGACAGGAGTGATTGGCTACACCTTC
CDR3 protein: CASRGTGVIGYTF

clone size: .
J gene: TRBJ1-6
D gene: .
V gene: TRBV12-5
CDR3 DNA: TGCGCTAGTGGTTTGGTAAGGGGGATGGGGGAATATAATTCACCCCTCCACTTT
CDR3 protein: CASGLVRGMGEYNSPLHF

clone size: .
J gene: TRBJ1-5
D gene: TRBD1
V gene: TRBV29-1
CDR3 DNA: TGCAGCGTTGCCTTGGGACAGGGGAGCAATCAGCCCCAGCATTTT
CDR3 protein: CSVALGQGSNQPQHF

clone size: .
J gene: TRBJ1-1
D gene: TRBD1
V gene: TRBV18
CDR3 DNA: TGTGCCAGCTCACTATCAACACAGGGGGCTTGGACTGAAGCTTTCTTT
CDR3 protein: CASSLSTQGAWTEAFF

clone size: .
J gene: TRBJ1-5
D gene: .
V gene: TRBV19
CDR3 DNA: TGTGCCAGTAGTCGGCAGGGTCAATTTAATAGCAATCAGCCCCAGCATTTT
CDR3 protein: CASSRQGQFNSNQPQHF

clone size: .
J gene: TRBJ1-4
D gene: TRBD1
V gene: TRBV18
CDR3 DNA: TGTGCCAGCTCAGGACGGACAGGGGGCGCGAGTGTTAATGAAAAACTGTTTTTT
CDR3 protein: CASSGRTGGASVNEKLFF

clone size: .
J gene: TRBJ2-1
D gene: .
V gene: TRBV7-8
CDR3 DNA: TGTGCCAGCAGCTTCCGCACAGAGCAGTTCTTC
CDR3 protein: CASSFRTEQFF

clone size: .
J gene: TRBJ2-7
D gene: .
V gene: TRBV11-3
CDR3 DNA: TGTGCCAGCAGTTGGGGAGGTTGTTTCTACGAGCAGTACTTC
CDR3 protein: CASSWGGCFYEQYF

clone size: .
J gene: TRBJ1-4
D gene: .
V gene: TRBV7-8
CDR3 DNA: TGTGCCAGCAGCGTTCTAGGTACTAATGAAAAACTGTTTTTT
CDR3 protein: CASSVLGTNEKLFF

clone size: once
J gene: TRBJ2-3
D gene: TRBD2
V gene: TRBV19
CDR3 DNA: TGTGCCAGTAGTAGGACTAGCGGGGGGGGCGATACGCAGTATTTT
CDR3 protein: CASSRTSGGGDTQYF

clone size: .
J gene: TRBJ2-7
D gene: TRBD1
V gene: TRBV11-3
CDR3 DNA: TGTGCCAGCAGCTTTACAGGGGGTACTTCCTACGAGCAGTACTTC
CDR3 protein: CASSFTGGTSYEQYF

clone size: few
J gene: TRBJ2-1
D gene: .
V gene: TRBV28
CDR3 DNA: TGTGCCAGCTTGACCCGACTAGGAAACTCCTACAATGAGCAGTTCTTC
CDR3 protein: CASLTRLGNSYNEQFF

clone size: .
J gene: TRBJ1-5
D gene: .
V gene: TRBV7-8
CDR3 DNA: TGTGCCAGCAGCTTAGAGCCATTTAGAAGCAATCAGCCCCAGCATTTT
CDR3 protein: CASSLEPFRSNQPQHF

clone size: .
J gene: TRBJ2-7
D gene: .
V gene: TRBV16
CDR3 DNA: TGTGCCAGCAGCCAATCACGACAGCCCTACGACGAGCAGTACTTC
CDR3 protein: CASSQSRQPYDEQYF

clone size: .
J gene: TRBJ2-3
D gene: .
V gene: TRBV7-3
CDR3 DNA: TGTGCCAGCAGCCGATCCAACGCGGATACGCAGTATTTT
CDR3 protein: CASSRSNADTQYF

clone size: .
J gene: TRBJ2-7
D gene: .
V gene: TRBV11-3
CDR3 DNA: TGTGCCAGCAGCTTAGGCGGGGCCCGGACCCCCATAAGATCCTACGAGCAGTACTTC
CDR3 protein: CASSLGGARTPIRSYEQYF

clone size: .
J gene: TRBJ1-2
D gene: .
V gene: TRBV5-6
CDR3 DNA: TGTGCCAGCAGCCGGTATCTCAGGGTTAACTATGGCTACACCTTC
CDR3 protein: CASSRYLRVNYGYTF

clone size: .
J gene: TRBJ2-1
D gene: .
V gene: TRBV6-6
CDR3 DNA: TGTGCCAGCAGTTACAGCGCGAGCTCCTACAATGAGCAGTTCTTC
CDR3 protein: CASSYSASSYNEQFF

clone size: .
J gene: TRBJ2-2
D gene: TRBD2
V gene: TRBV27
CDR3 DNA: TGTGCCAGCAGTCCTAGGACTAGCGGGAGGACGAACACCGGGGAGCTGTTTTTT
CDR3 protein: CASSPRTSGRTNTGELFF

clone size: .
J gene: TRBJ1-2
D gene: .
V gene: TRBV5-6
CDR3 DNA: TGTGCCAGCAGCCCATTGGCGGGGACCACCTATGGCTACACCTTC
CDR3 protein: CASSPLAGTTYGYTF

clone size: .
J gene: TRBJ2-2
D gene: TRBD2
V gene: TRBV5-8
CDR3 DNA: TGTGCCAGCAGCTTGGGCGGACTAGCGGGATTTTCCGGGGAGCTGTTTTTT
CDR3 protein: CASSLGGLAGFSGELFF

clone size: .
J gene: TRBJ1-1
D gene: TRBD1
V gene: TRBV10-3
CDR3 DNA: TGTGCCATAAGAAGAACCGGGACAGGTAACACTGAAGCTTTCTTT
CDR3 protein: CAIRRTGTGNTEAFF

clone size: .
J gene: TRBJ2-1
D gene: TRBD1
V gene: TRBV7-2
CDR3 DNA: TGTGCCAGCAGCTGGGACAGGGGGCTGGATGAGCAGTTCTTC
CDR3 protein: CASSWDRGLDEQFF

clone size: .
J gene: TRBJ1-2
D gene: TRBD1
V gene: TRBV25-1
CDR3 DNA: TGTGCCAGCAGTCCAGGACAGGGGGCAAGATACAACTATGGCTACACCTTC
CDR3 protein: CASSPGQGARYNYGYTF

clone size: .
J gene: TRBJ2-7
D gene: TRBD1
V gene: TRBV2
CDR3 DNA: TGTGCCAGCAGTGTGGGACAGGGGGACTACGAGCAGTACTTC
CDR3 protein: CASSVGQGDYEQYF

clone size: .
J gene: TRBJ2-7
D gene: .
V gene: TRBV7-2
CDR3 DNA: TGTGCCAGCAGCTTATTCCCCCTTCTAGGCGAGCAGTACTTC
CDR3 protein: CASSLFPLLGEQYF

clone size: .
J gene: TRBJ1-1
D gene: .
V gene: TRBV29-1
CDR3 DNA: TGCAGCGTTGTCCCGGGAAACACTGAAGCTTTCTTT
CDR3 protein: CSVVPGNTEAFF

clone size: .
J gene: TRBJ2-7
D gene: TRBD1
V gene: TRBV6-5
CDR3 DNA: TGTGCCAGCAGGCTGGACAGGGAGCCTCCCTACGAGCAGTACTTC
CDR3 protein: CASRLDREPPYEQYF

clone size: few
J gene: TRBJ1-2
D gene: .
V gene: TRBV5-5
CDR3 DNA: TGTGCCAGCAGCTTGCAAAACTATGGCTACACCTTC
CDR3 protein: CASSLQNYGYTF

clone size: few
J gene: TRBJ1-5
D gene: .
V gene: TRBV4-1
CDR3 DNA: TGCGCCAGCAGTTCGGGGGGTATGAATCAGCCCCAGCATTTT
CDR3 protein: CASSSGGMNQPQHF

clone size: .
J gene: TRBJ2-3
D gene: TRBD2
V gene: TRBV29-1
CDR3 DNA: TGCAGCGTTGAACCTAGCGGGAGCGGAGATACGCAGTATTTT
CDR3 protein: CSVEPSGSGDTQYF

clone size: .
J gene: TRBJ2-7
D gene: .
V gene: TRBV7-2
CDR3 DNA: TGTGCCAGCAGCTTAAGCTCAGGGCTTGCCTACGAGCAGTACTTC
CDR3 protein: CASSLSSGLAYEQYF

clone size: .
J gene: TRBJ1-6
D gene: TRBD1
V gene: TRBV14
CDR3 DNA: TGTGCCAGCAAGGGACAGGGGCATTCACCCCTCCACTTT
CDR3 protein: CASKGQGHSPLHF

clone size: .
J gene: TRBJ1-1
D gene: .
V gene: TRBV6-6
CDR3 DNA: TGTGCCAGCAGTCCGGGGTGGGACACTGAAGCTTTCTTT
CDR3 protein: CASSPGWDTEAFF

clone size: .
J gene: TRBJ2-3
D gene: TRBD2
V gene: TRBV5-1
CDR3 DNA: TGCGCCAGCAGCTTGGGCGGGAGGATCACAGATACGCAGTATTTT
CDR3 protein: CASSLGGRITDTQYF

clone size: few
J gene: TRBJ1-2
D gene: TRBD1
V gene: TRBV6-1
CDR3 DNA: TGTGCCAGCAGGAGGACAGGGGGCGACTATGGCTACACCTTC
CDR3 protein: CASRRTGGDYGYTF

clone size: .
J gene: TRBJ1-2
D gene: .
V gene: TRBV11-2
CDR3 DNA: TGTGCCAGCAGCTTCGGGGGGCTATACTATGGCTACACCTTC
CDR3 protein: CASSFGGLYYGYTF

clone size: .
J gene: TRBJ2-6
D gene: .
V gene: TRBV4-3
CDR3 DNA: TGCGCCAGCAGCCCACAGTCTTCTGGGGCCAACGTCCTGACTTTC
CDR3 protein: CASSPQSSGANVLTF

clone size: .
J gene: TRBJ2-5
D gene: .
V gene: TRBV5-6
CDR3 DNA: TGTGCCAGCAGCACCGCAACCGCGGGGACTTCTGGAGAGACCCAGTACTTC
CDR3 protein: CASSTATAGTSGETQYF

clone size: .
J gene: TRBJ2-7
D gene: TRBD2
V gene: TRBV7-8
CDR3 DNA: TGTGCCAGCAGCAGACTAGCGGGGGGGCCCTACGAGCAGTACTTC
CDR3 protein: CASSRLAGGPYEQYF